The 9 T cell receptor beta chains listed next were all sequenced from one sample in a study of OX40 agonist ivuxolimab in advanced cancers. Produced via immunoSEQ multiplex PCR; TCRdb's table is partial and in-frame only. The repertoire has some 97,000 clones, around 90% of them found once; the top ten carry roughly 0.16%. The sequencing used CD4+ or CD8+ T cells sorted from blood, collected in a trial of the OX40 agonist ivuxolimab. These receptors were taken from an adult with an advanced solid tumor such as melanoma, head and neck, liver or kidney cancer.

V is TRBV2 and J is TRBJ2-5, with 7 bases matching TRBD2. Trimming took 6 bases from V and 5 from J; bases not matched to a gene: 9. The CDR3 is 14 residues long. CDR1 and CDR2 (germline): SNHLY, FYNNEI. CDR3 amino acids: CASRRREGWETQYF. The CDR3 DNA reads TGTGCCAGCAGAAGAAGGGAGGGGTGGGAGACCCAGTACTTC.

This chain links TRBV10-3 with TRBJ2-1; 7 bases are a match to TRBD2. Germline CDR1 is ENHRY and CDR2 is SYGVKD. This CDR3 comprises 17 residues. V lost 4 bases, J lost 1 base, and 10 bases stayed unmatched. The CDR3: CAISGLSSGSSYNEQFF. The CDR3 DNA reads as TGTGCCATCAGTGGATTGTCTAGCGGTTCATCCTACAATGAGCAGTTCTTC.

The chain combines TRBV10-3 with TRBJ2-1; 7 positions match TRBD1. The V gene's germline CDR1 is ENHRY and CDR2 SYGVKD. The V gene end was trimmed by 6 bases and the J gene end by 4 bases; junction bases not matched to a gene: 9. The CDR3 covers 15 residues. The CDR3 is CAIRSRTGGYNEQFF. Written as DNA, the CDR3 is TGTGCCATCAGAAGTAGGACAGGAGGATACAATGAGCAGTTCTTC.

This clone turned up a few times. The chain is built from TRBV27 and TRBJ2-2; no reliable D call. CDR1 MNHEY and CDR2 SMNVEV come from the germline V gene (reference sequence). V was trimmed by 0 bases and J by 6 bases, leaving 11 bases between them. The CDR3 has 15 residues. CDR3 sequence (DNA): TGTGCCAGCAGTTTATCGTGGGATAGGTCCGGGGAGCTGTTTTTT. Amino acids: CASSLSWDRSGELFF.

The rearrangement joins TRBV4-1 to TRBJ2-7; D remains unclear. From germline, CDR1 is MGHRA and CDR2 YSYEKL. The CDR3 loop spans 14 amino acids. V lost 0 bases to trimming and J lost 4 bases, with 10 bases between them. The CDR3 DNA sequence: TGCGCCAGCAGCCAAGACCCCCTCAAGTACGAGCAGTACTTC. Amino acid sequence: CASSQDPLKYEQYF.

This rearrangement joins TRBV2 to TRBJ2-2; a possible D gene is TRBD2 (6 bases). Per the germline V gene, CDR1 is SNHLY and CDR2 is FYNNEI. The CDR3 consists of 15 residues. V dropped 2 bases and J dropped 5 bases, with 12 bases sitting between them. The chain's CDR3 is CASSELQGGTGELFF. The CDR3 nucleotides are TGTGCCAGCAGTGAATTGCAGGGAGGAACCGGGGAGCTGTTTTTT.

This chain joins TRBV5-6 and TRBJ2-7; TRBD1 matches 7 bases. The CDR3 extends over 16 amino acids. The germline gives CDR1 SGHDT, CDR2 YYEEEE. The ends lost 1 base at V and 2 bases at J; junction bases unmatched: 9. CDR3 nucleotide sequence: TGTGCCAGCAGCTTGACAGGGGCAATAGGCGCCTACGAGCAGTACTTC. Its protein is CASSLTGAIGAYEQYF.

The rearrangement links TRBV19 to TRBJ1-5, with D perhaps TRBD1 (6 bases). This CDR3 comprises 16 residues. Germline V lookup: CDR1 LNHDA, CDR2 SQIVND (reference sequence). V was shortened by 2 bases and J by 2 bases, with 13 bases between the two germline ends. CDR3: CASSIFRGRGNQPQHF. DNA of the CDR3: TGTGCCAGTAGTATATTCAGGGGCAGGGGCAATCAGCCCCAGCATTTT. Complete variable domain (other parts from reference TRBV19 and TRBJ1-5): DGGITQSPKYLFRKEGQNVTLSCEQNLNHDAMYWYRQDPGQGLRLIYYSQIVNDFQKGDIAEGYSVSREKKESFPLTVTSAQKNPTAFYLCASSIFRGRGNQPQHFGDGTRLSIL.

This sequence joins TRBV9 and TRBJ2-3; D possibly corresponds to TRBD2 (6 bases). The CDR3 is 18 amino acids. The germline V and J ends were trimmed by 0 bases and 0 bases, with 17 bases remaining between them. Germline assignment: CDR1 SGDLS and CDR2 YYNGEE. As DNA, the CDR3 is TGTGCCAGCAGCGTAGGCGGGGCTAGCCGATATAGCACAGATACGCAGTATTTT. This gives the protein CASSVGGASRYSTDTQYF. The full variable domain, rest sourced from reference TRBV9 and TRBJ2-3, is DSGVTQTPKHLITATGQRVTLRCSPRSGDLSVYWYQQSLDQGLQFLIQYYNGEERAKGNILERFSAQQFPDLHSELNLSSLELGDSALYFCASSVGGASRYSTDTQYFGPGTRLTVL.